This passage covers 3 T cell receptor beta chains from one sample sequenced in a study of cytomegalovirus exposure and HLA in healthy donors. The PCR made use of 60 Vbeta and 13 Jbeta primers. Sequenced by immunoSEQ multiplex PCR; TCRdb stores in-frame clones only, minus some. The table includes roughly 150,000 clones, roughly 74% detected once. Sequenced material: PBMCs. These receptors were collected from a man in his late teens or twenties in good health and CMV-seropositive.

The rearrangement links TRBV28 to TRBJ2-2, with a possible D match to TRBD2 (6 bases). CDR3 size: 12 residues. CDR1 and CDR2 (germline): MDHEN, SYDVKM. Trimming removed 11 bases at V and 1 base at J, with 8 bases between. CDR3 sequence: CAEGGNTGELFF. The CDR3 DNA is TGTGCCGAGGGAGGGAACACCGGGGAGCTGTTTTTT.

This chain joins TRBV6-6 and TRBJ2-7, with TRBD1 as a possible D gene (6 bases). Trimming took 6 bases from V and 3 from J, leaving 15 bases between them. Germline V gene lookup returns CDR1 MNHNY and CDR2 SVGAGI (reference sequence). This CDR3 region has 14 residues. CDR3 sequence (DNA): TGTGCCAGCAGACTCACCCGACAGGTCTACGAGCAGTACTTC. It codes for CASRLTRQVYEQYF.

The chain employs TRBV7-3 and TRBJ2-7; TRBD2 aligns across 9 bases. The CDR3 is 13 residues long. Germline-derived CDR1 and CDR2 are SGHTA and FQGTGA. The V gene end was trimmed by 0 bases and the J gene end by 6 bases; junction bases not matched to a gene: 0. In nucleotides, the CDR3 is TGTGCCAGCAGCTTAACTAGCGGGAGCGAGCAGTACTTC. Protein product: CASSLTSGSEQYF.